This paragraph reports one TCR beta chain. The sample comes from a study of technical replicates of blood from a few donors. Trimming removed 3 bases at V and 1 base at J, with 9 bases between. Germline V gene data show CDR1 as SGHTA and CDR2 as FQGTGA. The CDR3 covers 14 residues. The method was immunoSEQ multiplex PCR; TCRdb's version includes in-frame clones alone and lacks a portion of them. Of tens of thousands of clones detected, 80% to 95% appear once; the ten largest clones hold 0.25% to 0.35%. The TCR comes from a human donor in good health. Sample: T cells isolated from PBMCs. The gene calls are TRBV7-3 and TRBJ1-1; tentative D call: TRBD1 (5 bases). The CDR3 reads CASSFGGANTEAFF. CDR3 sequence (DNA): TGTGCCAGCAGCTTCGGGGGTGCGAACACTGAAGCTTTCTTT.